This T cell receptor (beta chain) was captured by sequencing in a study of cytomegalovirus exposure and HLA in healthy donors. After removal of 3 bases from V and 1 base from J, the junction contained 2 bases not matched to a gene. The germline gives CDR1 SGHDT, CDR2 YYEEEE. The CDR3 totals 14 residues. PCR was performed using 60 Vbeta and 13 Jbeta primers. Profiled with immunoSEQ multiplex PCR; TCRdb holds only in-frame clones, not every one. Of 180,000 or so clones detected, about 80% appear once; the ten largest clones hold 2% to 2.5%. This rearrangement joins TRBV5-6 to TRBJ1-1; TRBD1 matches at 8 bases. The TCR sequence derives from a young woman in good health and CMV-seropositive. Sequenced: PBMCs. CDR3 loop: CASSYGTGNTEAFF. CDR3 coding DNA: TGTGCCAGCAGCTACGGGACAGGGAACACTGAAGCTTTCTTT.